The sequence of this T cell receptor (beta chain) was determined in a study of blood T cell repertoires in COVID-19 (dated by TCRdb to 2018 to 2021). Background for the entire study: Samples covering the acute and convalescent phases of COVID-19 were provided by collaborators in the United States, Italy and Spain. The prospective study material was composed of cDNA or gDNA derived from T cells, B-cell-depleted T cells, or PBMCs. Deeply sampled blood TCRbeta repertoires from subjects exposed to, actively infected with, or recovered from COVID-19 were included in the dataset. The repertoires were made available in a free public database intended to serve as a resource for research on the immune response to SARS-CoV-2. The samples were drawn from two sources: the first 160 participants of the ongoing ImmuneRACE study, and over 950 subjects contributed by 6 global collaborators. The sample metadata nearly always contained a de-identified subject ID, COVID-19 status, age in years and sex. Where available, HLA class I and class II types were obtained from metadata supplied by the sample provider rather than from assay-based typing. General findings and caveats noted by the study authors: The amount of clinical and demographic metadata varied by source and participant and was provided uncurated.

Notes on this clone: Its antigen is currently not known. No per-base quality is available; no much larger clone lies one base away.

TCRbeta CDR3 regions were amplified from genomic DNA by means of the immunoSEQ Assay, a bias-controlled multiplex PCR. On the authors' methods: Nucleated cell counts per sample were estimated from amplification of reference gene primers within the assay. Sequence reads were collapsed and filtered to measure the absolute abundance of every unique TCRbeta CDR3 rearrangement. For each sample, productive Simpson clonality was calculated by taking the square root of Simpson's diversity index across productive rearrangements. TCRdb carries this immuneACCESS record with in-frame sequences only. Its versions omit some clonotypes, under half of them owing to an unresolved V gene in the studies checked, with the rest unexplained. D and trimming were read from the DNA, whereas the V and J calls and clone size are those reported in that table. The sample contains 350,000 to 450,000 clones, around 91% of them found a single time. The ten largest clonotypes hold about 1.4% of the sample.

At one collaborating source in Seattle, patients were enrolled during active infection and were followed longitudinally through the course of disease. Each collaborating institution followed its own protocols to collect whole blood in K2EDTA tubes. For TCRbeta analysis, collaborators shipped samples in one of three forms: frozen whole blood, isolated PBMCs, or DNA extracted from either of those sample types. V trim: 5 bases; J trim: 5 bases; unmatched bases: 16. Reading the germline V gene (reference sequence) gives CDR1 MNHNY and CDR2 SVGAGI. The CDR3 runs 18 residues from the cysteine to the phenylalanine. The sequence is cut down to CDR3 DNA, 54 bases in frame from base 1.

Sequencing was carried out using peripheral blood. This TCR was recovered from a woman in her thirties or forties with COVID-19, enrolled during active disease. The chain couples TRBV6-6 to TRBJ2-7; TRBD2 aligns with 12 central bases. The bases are TGTGCCAGCAGTCAAACAACAGGACCGACTAGCGGGAGAAACGAGCAGTACTTC. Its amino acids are CASSQTTGPTSGRNEQYF.